This entry describes one T cell receptor (beta chain). This clonotype was picked up many times. Which antigen it targets is not known. Base qualities are missing; no much larger clone stands one base away. For the unsorted PBMC libraries, 2 million PBMCs were stored in RNAlater at -80 degrees C until RNA extraction and were used to generate the libraries. The multiple sclerosis patients were enrolled in a US clinical protocol that used magnetic resonance imaging to evaluate disease progression. PBMCs were separated from peripheral blood using Ficoll-Hypaque density gradient centrifugation and then cryopreserved in liquid nitrogen. This entry comes from a study of neurological immune-mediated disorders (dated by TCRdb to between 2019 and 2020). Concerning the study at large: Of the roughly 34 multiple sclerosis patients, around 31 had relapsing-remitting MS and 3 had secondary progressive MS. Alongside PBMC samples, the set of fewer than 110 TCR-beta libraries contained longitudinal samples, technical triplicates, and paired CD4+ and CD8+ T-cell subsets that had been sorted. Of the approximately 68 subjects in the cohort, approximately 15 were HAM/TSP patients, about 34 were multiple sclerosis patients, and some 20 were healthy controls. Peripheral blood TCR-beta repertoires from patients with HTLV-I-associated myelopathy (HAM/TSP), patients with multiple sclerosis, and healthy controls were compared in the study using UMI-based sequencing.

What the research found in general, with its limitations: No identical CDR3 amino acid sequences were found to be shared among expanded clones across subjects, suggesting that TCR-beta repertoires were private in all groups. No association of the MS cluster with clinical or MRI features was observed, and the need for larger cohorts was stated by the authors. Repertoires from 18 of 34 MS patients were grouped by phylogenetic analysis into a cluster of related CDR3 sequences, suggesting a possible repertoire-level signature. TCR clonal expansion was highest in HAM/TSP patients and lowest in MS patients, with MS patients falling below even healthy controls.

Including the terminal cysteine and phenylalanine, the CDR3 comprises 13 residues. Kept here is only the CDR3 DNA, which spans 39 bases and is read in frame from base 1. The trim is 5 bases for V and 2 bases for J, with a gap of 12 bases between the germline ends. Via the germline V gene (reference sequence), CDR1 is DFQATT and CDR2 SNEGSKA. To synthesize cDNA, template-switch 5'RACE was performed with a primer carrying a 10-nucleotide random unique molecular identifier so that each TCR transcript was tagged. Every sequencing run covered 15-18 subjects and yielded more than 170 million TCR-beta sequences. The RNeasy kit was used to extract total RNA. The KAPA Real-time Library Amplification kit was used to amplify TCR-beta VDJ regions with primers for the TCR constant region and the 5'RACE anchor. Sample indexes and Illumina adaptors were added in a first PCR, and a second PCR then increased library yield. After Ampure bead purification, the TCR product of roughly 650 bp was size-selected on a 2% E-gel SizeSelection system. Before pooling, library quality was assessed on a Bioanalyzer, concentration was determined with Qubit, and library quantification was performed with the Kapa Library Quantification kit. Paired-end 2 x 150 bp sequencing of the libraries was performed on an Illumina HiSeq 2500. To increase sequence diversity, roughly 24-32% phiX was spiked into each library pool. As for how the authors treated the data: The quality-filtered reads were processed with the UMI-based MiGEC pipeline, whose error correction step removed more than 85% of the raw TCR sequences. VDJ genes were aligned to IMGT germline references, and each clonotype was defined by a unique CDR3 amino acid sequence together with V-J genes. Clonal expansion, Shannon diversity and CDR3 relatedness were evaluated with VDJtools (CalcPairwiseDistances, ClusterSamples), while phylogenetic trees were built in CLCbio workbench. Clones with at least 8 unique UMIs were defined as expanded, with this threshold being based on coefficient-of-variation modelling across technical triplicates. TCRdb handled the public reads itself, with Q25 trimming in fastp and clone calling in MiXCR, and kept productive beta chains. Every distinct CDR3 protein forms one entry, paired with its most common genes and DNA. The V and J calls here are based on TCRdb, not the publication. Here the sample has approximately 65,000 distinct CDR3 sequences; over 4% occur a single time. The ten largest clones take up approximately 5.6% of the sample.

Sequenced: PBMCs. Recombination linked TRBV20-1 to TRBJ1-2; the D gene is perhaps TRBD1, on 5 matching bases. This TCR was sampled from a human donor with multiple sclerosis. The donor label of this sample is uncertain. Here the CDR3 is given as CSAAVGGNYGYTF. In nucleotide form, the sequence is TGCAGTGCTGCCGTCGGGGGAAACTATGGCTACACCTTC.